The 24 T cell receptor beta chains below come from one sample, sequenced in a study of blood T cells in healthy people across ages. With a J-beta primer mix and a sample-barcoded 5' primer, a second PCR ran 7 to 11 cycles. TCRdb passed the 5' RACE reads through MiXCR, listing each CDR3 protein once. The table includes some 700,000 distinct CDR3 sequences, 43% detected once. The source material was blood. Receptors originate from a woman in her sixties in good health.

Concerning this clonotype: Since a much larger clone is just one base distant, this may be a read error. The CDR3 nucleotides are TGTGCCCGCAGCTTAAATGGACAGGACTACGAGCAGTACTTC. Translated: CARSLNGQDYEQYF. The rearrangement uses TRBV7-3 and TRBJ2-4, with TRBD1 matching 7 bases. The tail of the sequence fits TRBJ2-7 better, so the J call may be wrong. The germline V gene has CDR1 SGHTA and CDR2 FQGTGA. The CDR3 extends over 14 amino acids.

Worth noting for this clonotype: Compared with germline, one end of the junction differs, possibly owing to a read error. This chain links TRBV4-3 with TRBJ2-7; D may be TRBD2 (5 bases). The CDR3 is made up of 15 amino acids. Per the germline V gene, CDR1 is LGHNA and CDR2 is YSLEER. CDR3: CAGSQDRTSVYEQYF. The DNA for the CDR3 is TGCGCCGGCAGCCAAGATCGTACTAGTGTCTACGAGCAGTACTTC.

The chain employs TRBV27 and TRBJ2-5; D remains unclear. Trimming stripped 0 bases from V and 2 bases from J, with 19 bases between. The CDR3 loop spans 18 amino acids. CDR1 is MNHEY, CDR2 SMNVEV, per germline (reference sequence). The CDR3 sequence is CASSLSPSRAGWQETQYF. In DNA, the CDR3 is TGTGCCAGCAGTTTATCGCCAAGCCGGGCCGGTTGGCAAGAGACCCAGTACTTC.

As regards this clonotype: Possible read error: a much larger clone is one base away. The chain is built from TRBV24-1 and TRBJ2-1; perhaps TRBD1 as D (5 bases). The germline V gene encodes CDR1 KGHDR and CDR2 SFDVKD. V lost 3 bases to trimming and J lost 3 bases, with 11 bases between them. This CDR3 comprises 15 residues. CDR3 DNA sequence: TGTGCCACCAGTGATGCCGCAGGGATCTACAATGAGCAGTTCTTC. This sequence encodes CATSDAAGIYNEQFF.

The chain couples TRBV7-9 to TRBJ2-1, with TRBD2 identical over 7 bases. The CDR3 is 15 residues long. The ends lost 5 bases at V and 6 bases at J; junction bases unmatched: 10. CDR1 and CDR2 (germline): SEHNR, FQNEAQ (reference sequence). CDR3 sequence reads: CASSQRVLAANEQFF. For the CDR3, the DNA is TGTGCCAGCAGCCAAAGGGTCCTAGCGGCCAATGAGCAGTTCTTC.

CDR3 in amino acids: CASRPEQGPYGYTF. DNA of the CDR3: TGTGCCAGTCGTCCAGAACAGGGCCCCTATGGCTACACCTTC. This chain links TRBV28 with TRBJ1-2; D might be TRBD1 (6 bases). V was pared by 9 bases and J by 4 bases, with 18 bases between. This CDR3 region has 14 residues. The germline CDR1 and CDR2 sequences are MDHEN and SYDVKM.

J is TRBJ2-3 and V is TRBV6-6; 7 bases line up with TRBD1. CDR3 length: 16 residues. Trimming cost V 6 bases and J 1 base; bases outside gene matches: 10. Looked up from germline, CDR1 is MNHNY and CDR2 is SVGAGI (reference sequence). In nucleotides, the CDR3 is TGTGCCAGCAGCCCCCCCGGGCAGGGGGGCACAGATACGCAGTATTTT. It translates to CASSPPGQGGTDTQYF.

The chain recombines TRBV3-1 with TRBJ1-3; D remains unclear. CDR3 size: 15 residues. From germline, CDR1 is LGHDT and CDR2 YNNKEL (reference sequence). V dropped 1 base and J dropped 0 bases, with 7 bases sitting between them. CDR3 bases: TGTGCCAGCAGCCAAGCTCCGGTCTCTGGAAACACCATATATTTT. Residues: CASSQAPVSGNTIYF.

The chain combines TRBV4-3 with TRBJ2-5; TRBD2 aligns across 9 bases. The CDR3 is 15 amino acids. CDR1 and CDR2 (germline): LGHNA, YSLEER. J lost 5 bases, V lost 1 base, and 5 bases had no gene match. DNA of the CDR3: TGCGCCAGCAGCCAAGCGGGCGGGAGGGCTGAGACCCAGTACTTC. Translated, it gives CASSQAGGRAETQYF.

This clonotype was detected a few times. CDR3 residues: CASSLVPASAYNEQFF. The CDR3, as DNA: TGTGCCAGCAGCTTAGTGCCAGCGAGCGCCTACAATGAGCAGTTCTTC. This chain links TRBV11-2 with TRBJ2-1; D gene ambiguous. The germline V gene has CDR1 SGHAT and CDR2 FQNNGV. Deletions cut 1 base from V and 2 bases from J, with 12 bases between. CDR3 length: 16 amino acids.

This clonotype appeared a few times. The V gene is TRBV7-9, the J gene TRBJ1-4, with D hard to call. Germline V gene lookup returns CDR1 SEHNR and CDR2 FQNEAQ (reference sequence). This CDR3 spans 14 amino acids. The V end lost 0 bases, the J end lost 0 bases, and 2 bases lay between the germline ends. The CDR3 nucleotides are TGTGCCAGCAGCTTAGCGACAACTAATGAAAAACTGTTTTTT. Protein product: CASSLATTNEKLFF.

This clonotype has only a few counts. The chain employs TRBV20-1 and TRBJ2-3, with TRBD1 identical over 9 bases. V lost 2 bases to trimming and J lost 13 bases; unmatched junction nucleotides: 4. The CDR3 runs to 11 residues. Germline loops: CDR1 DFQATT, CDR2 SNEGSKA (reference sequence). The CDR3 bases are TGCAGTGCTAGATTGGGGGACAGGGAGTATTTT. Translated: CSARLGDREYF.

CDR3 coding DNA: TGCAGTGCTTCCCGGACAGGGAGGGGGAATGAGCAGTTCTTC. The encoded protein is CSASRTGRGNEQFF. The chain recombines TRBV20-1 with TRBJ2-1, with D possibly being TRBD1 (8 bases). The germline V gene encodes CDR1 DFQATT and CDR2 SNEGSKA (reference sequence). The CDR3 loop spans 14 amino acids. The ends were cut back, 5 bases at V and 7 bases at J, with 18 bases in the middle.

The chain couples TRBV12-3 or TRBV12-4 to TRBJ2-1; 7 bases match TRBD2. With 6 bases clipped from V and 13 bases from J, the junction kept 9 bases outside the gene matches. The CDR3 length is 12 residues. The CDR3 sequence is CASSSGLGEQFF. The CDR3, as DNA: TGTGCCAGCAGCAGCGGACTAGGAGAACAGTTCTTC.

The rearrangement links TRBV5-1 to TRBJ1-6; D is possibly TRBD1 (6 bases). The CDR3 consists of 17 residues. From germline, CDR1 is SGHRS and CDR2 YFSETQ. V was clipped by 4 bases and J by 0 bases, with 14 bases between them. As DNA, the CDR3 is TGCGCCAGCAGCCCGGACAGCCGGAGCTCCTATAATTCACCCCTCCACTTT. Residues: CASSPDSRSSYNSPLHF.

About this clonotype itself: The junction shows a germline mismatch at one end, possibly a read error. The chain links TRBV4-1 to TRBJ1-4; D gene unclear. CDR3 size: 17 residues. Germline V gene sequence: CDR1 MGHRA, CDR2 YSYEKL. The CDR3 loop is CTSSQDFRSATNEKLFF. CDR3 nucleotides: TGTACCAGCAGCCAAGATTTCAGGAGCGCAACTAATGAAAAACTGTTTTTT.

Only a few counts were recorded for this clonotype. The CDR3 here is CAWSVQGRMNTEAFF. CDR3 DNA: TGTGCCTGGAGTGTACAGGGACGGATGAACACTGAAGCTTTCTTT. The chain employs TRBV30 and TRBJ1-1; D is possibly TRBD1 (6 bases). Germline CDR1 is GTSNPN and CDR2 is SVGIG (reference sequence). The CDR3 has 15 residues. The germline V and J ends were trimmed by 0 bases and 0 bases, with 11 bases remaining between them. Full variable domain (remainder filled in from reference TRBV30 and TRBJ1-1): SQTIHQWPATLVQPVGSPLSLECTVEGTSNPNLYWYRQAAGRGLQLLFYSVGIGQISSEVPQNLSASRPQDRQFILSSKKLLLSDSGFYLCAWSVQGRMNTEAFFGQGTRLTVV.

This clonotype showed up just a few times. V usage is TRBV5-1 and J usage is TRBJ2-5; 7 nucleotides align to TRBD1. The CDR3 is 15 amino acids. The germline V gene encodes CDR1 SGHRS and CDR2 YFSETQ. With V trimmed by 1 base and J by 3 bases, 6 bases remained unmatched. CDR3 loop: CASSLFPGTEETQYF. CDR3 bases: TGCGCCAGCAGCTTGTTCCCCGGGACAGAAGAGACCCAGTACTTC. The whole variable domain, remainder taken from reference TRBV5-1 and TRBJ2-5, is KAGVTQTPRYLIKTRGQQVTLSCSPISGHRSVSWYQQTPGQGLQFLFEYFSETQRNKGNFPGRFSGRQFSNSRSEMNVSTLELGDSALYLCASSLFPGTEETQYFGPGTRLLVL.

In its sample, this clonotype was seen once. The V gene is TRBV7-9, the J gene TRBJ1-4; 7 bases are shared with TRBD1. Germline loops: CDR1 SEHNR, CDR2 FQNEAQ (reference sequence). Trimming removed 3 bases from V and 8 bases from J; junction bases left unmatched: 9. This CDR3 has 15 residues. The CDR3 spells CASSLGTVEGEKLFF. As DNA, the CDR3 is TGTGCCAGCAGCTTGGGGACAGTCGAAGGGGAAAAACTGTTTTTT.

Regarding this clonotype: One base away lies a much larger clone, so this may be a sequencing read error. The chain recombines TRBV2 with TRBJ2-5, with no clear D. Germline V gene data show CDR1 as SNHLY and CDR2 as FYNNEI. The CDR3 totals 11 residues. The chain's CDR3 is CSSSDWETQYF. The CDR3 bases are TGTTCCAGCAGTGACTGGGAGACCCAGTACTTC.

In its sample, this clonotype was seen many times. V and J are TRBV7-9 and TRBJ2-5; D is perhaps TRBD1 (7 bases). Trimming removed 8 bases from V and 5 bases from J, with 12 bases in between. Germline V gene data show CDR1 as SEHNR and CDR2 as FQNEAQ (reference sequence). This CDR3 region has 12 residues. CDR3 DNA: TGTGCCAGCGGAGCAGGGGGGGAGACCCAGTACTTC. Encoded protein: CASGAGGETQYF.

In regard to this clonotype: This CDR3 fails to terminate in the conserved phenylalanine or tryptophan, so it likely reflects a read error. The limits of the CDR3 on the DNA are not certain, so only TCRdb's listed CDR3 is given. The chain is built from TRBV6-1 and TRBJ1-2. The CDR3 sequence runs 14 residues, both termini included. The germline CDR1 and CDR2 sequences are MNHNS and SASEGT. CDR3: CASSEGESYYGHTV.

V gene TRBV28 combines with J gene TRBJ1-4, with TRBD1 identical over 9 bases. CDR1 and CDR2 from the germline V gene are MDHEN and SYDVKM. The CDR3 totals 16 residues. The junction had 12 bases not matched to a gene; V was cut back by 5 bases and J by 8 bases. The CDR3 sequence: CASSPTEQGAYEKLFF. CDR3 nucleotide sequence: TGTGCCAGCAGTCCCACCGAACAGGGGGCCTACGAAAAACTGTTTTTT.

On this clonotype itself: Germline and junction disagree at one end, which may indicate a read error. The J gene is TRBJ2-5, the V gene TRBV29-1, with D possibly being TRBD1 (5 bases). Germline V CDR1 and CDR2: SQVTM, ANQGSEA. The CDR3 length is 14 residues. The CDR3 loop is CSVRVDRGIETRYF. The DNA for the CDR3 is TGCAGCGTTAGAGTAGACAGAGGTATAGAGACCCGGTACTTC.